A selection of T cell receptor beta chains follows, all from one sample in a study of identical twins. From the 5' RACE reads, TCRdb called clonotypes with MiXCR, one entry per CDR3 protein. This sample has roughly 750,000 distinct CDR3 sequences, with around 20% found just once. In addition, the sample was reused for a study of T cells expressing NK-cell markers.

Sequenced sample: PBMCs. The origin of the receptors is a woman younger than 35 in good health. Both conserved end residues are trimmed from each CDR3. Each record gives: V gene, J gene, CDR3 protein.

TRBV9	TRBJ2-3	ASSGDTQY
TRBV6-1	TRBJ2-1	ASRPAAALRMTYNEQF
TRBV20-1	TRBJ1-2	SAPTVFGGYT
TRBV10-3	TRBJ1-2	AISDQGPYT
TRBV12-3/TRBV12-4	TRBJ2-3	ASKGTSGGITDTQY
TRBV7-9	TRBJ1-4	ASSFTNEKLF
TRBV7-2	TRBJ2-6	ATGLAGTGANVLT
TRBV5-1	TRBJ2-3	ASSLKRDTQY
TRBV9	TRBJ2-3	ASSDGTSGSTDTQY
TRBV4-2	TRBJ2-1	ASSLTGANTANEQF
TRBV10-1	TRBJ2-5	ASSEGLAGSETQY
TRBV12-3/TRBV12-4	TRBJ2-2	ASTPLAGELF
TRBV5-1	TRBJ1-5	ASSHTWSQH
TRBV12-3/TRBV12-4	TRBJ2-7	ASSLTGREQY
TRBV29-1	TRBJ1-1	SAAPFEGTEAF
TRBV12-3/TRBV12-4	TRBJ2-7	ASSSGPPYEQY
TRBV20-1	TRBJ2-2	SAREVGTGELF
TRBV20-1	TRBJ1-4	SARDVRGSEKLF
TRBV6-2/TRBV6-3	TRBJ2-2	ASSWTSGYTGELF
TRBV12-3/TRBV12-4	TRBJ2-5	ASRDYRGPRETQY
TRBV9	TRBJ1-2	ASSVDQGRGNYGYT
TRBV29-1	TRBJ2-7	SVDTGTDSYEQY
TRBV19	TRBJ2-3	ASNGAGVGDTQY
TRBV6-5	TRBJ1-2	ASSYSGQFSHNYGYT
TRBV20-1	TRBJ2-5	SARVTGQETRY
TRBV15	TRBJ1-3	ATSSHRTGNTIY
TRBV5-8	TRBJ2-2	ASYIDRNTGELF
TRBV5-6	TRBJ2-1	ASSWGQIDYNEQF
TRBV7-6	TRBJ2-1	ASSLAVGASYNEQF
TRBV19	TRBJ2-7	ASSMAASGSIHSYEQY
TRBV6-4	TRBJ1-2	ASSADGANYGYT
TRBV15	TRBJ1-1	ATSRGQGGLGTEAF
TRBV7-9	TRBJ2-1	AQGAPLVEQF
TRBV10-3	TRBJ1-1	AISTIGTGGQTEAF
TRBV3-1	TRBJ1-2	ASSQGQGKLYGYT
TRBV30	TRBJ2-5	VWGGLEGTQY
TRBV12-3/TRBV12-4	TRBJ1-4	ASSRQTEKLF
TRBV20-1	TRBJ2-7	SARDSAGVGEQY
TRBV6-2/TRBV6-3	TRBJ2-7	ASSSLLAGPREQY
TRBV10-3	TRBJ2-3	AILPGQGPDTQY
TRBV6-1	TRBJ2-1	ANSDIAGVYNEQF
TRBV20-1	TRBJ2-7	SARHLYEQY
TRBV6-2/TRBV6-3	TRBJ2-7	ASSSLAEYEQY
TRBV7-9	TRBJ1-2	ASSYRANYGYT
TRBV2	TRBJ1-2	ASKGFYGYT
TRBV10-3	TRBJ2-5	AISREHQETQY
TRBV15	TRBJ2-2	ATSRDLTGELF
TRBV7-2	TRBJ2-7	ASSPRYTSYEQY
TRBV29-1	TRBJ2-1	SVEVTSGEQF
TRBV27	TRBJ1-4	ASSPIGSALNEKLF
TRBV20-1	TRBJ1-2	SARRQGGGYGYT
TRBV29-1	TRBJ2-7	SVGLEDYEQY
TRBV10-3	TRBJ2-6	AASEGSGANVLT
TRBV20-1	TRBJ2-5	SARGLQGAQETQY
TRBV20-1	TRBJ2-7	SVLPRDRYEQY
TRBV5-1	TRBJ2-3	ASRTGVVDTQY
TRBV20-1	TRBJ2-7	SARNGLLYEQY
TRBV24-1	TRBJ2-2	ATSDFFGELF
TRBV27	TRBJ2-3	ASCLRTGATDTQY